Listed here are 13 T cell receptor beta chains from one sample, sequenced in a study of blood T cell repertoires in COVID-19. Sequencing was performed with immunoSEQ multiplex PCR; in TCRdb, only in-frame clones are kept and a portion is missing. The sample has 270,000 or so clones; around nine tenths are singletons. Sequencing input: PBMCs or T cells enriched from blood (not recorded which). These receptors were taken from a woman between 18 and 29 years old who had recovered from COVID-19.

The V call is TRBV4-1, the J call TRBJ1-2; no definite D call. CDR3 length: 15 residues. Germline V gene sequence: CDR1 MGHRA, CDR2 YSYEKL. Trimming stripped 1 base from V and 1 base from J, with 10 bases between. The CDR3 sequence: CASSQGSINNYGYTF. The CDR3 bases are TGCGCCAGCAGCCAAGGGTCTATTAATAACTATGGCTACACCTTC.

This chain joins TRBV29-1 and TRBJ2-7; 8 positions match TRBD2. The CDR3 sequence is 14 residues long. V dropped 1 base and J dropped 2; count of bases not matched to a gene: 4. CDR1 is SQVTM and CDR2 is ANQGSEA in the germline V gene. DNA of the CDR3: TGCAGCGTTGAAGTCCGCGGGAGGACCTACGAGCAGTACTTC. Translating it yields CSVEVRGRTYEQYF.

This rearrangement joins TRBV5-8 to TRBJ2-5; 10 positions agree with TRBD1. This CDR3 region has 16 residues. The germline V gene encodes CDR1 SGHTS and CDR2 YDEGEE. V trimming: 6 bases; J trimming: 5 bases; junction bases outside the gene matches: 13. The DNA for the CDR3 is TGTGCCAGCAACAAACCCGGGACAGGGGCGTTGGAGACCCAGTACTTC. Protein: CASNKPGTGALETQYF.

The chain has TRBV20-1 and TRBJ1-2, with 8 bases matching TRBD1. Germline V gene sequence: CDR1 DFQATT, CDR2 SNEGSKA (reference sequence). J gave up 3 bases and V 3 bases, and 6 bases lay outside the gene matches. The CDR3 runs 14 residues. The CDR3 nucleotides read TGCAGTGCTAGTATCCAGGGGGCCGACTATGGCTACACCTTC. Amino acids: CSASIQGADYGYTF.

The chain is built from TRBV2 and TRBJ2-3, with TRBD2 as a possible D gene (5 bases). V lost 8 bases and J lost 8, with 14 bases in between. CDR1 is SNHLY and CDR2 is FYNNEI in the germline V gene. The CDR3 is 12 residues long. CDR3 DNA sequence: TGTGCCAGCTACGGGGTTGAGGGTACGCAGTATTTT. This translates into CASYGVEGTQYF.

The chain links TRBV5-1 to TRBJ1-2; 7 positions match TRBD1. In germline, CDR1 is SGHRS, CDR2 YFSETQ. Trimming at V came to 4 bases and at J to 1 base, leaving 7 bases not matched to a gene. This CDR3 comprises 15 residues. CDR3 sequence (DNA): TGCGCCAGCAGCCCCGCAGGACAGGTTAACTATGGCTACACCTTC. It specifies CASSPAGQVNYGYTF.

This clone was seen a few times. This chain joins TRBV28 and TRBJ2-7; TRBD1 might be the D (6 bases). This CDR3 has 14 amino acids. The germline V gene encodes CDR1 MDHEN and CDR2 SYDVKM. Trimming left V 5 bases short and J 5 bases short, with 16 bases between. In DNA, the CDR3 is TGTGCCAGCAGTCCCAGAGCCAGGGGAAACGAGCAGTACTTC. Protein product: CASSPRARGNEQYF. The full variable domain, rest sourced from reference TRBV28 and TRBJ2-7, is DVKVTQSSRYLVKRTGEKVFLECVQDMDHENMFWYRQDPGLGLRLIYFSYDVKMKEKGDIPEGYSVSREKKERFSLILESASTNQTSMYLCASSPRARGNEQYFGPGTRLTVT.

This clone appeared once. This chain uses TRBV4-3 with TRBJ1-1; the D is unclear. Germline CDR1 reads LGHNA; CDR2 reads YSLEER. Deletions cut 0 bases from V and 1 base from J, with 6 bases between. The CDR3 has 14 amino acids. The CDR3 bases are TGCGCCAGCAGCCAAGATCACAGGAACACTGAAGCTTTCTTT. It is translated as CASSQDHRNTEAFF.

The rearrangement joins TRBV9 to TRBJ1-1; weak D call: TRBD1 (6 bases). CDR3 length equals 14 residues. Germline values: CDR1 SGDLS, CDR2 YYNGEE. V lost 4 bases and J 5 bases, leaving 15 bases between the germline ends. CDR3 nucleotide sequence: TGTGCCAGCAGCCCCGGACAGAGGGGAACTGAAGCTTTCTTT. This codes for CASSPGQRGTEAFF.

In DNA, the CDR3 is TGTGCCAGCAGTTCAGGGACAGGGTGGGAAGAGACCCAGTACTTC. This encodes CASSSGTGWEETQYF. The V and J genes are TRBV28 and TRBJ2-5; 9 bases are shared with TRBD1. The germline V gene has CDR1 MDHEN and CDR2 SYDVKM. The CDR3 has 15 residues. J was trimmed by 3 bases and V by 4 bases; bases with no gene match: 6.

This chain links TRBV7-2 with TRBJ2-1; D perhaps matches TRBD2 (6 bases). V lost 5 bases and J lost 2, with 13 bases in between. There are 15 residues in the CDR3. Germline V gene data show CDR1 as SGHTA and CDR2 as FQGNSA. The CDR3 is CASSAGTDPYNEQFF. The CDR3 DNA follows: TGTGCCAGCAGCGCGGGGACGGATCCCTACAATGAGCAGTTCTTC.

The CDR3 DNA reads as TGTGCCAGCAGCTTTGGGGGGGCTGGTGGCTACACCTTC. Protein: CASSFGGAGGYTF. The genes are TRBV11-2 and TRBJ1-2, with a weak D call TRBD1 (6 bases). Germline V gene lookup returns CDR1 SGHAT and CDR2 FQNNGV. V was pared by 3 bases and J by 7 bases, with 12 bases between. The CDR3 runs to 13 residues.

In regard to this clone: Mismatch with germline at one junction end may stem from a read error. V usage is TRBV6-5 and J usage is TRBJ2-7, with D maybe TRBD1 (7 bases). The CDR3 runs to 11 residues. CDR1 and CDR2 from the germline V gene are MNHEY and SVGAGI. The CDR3 loop reads CASSYAGQQNF. The CDR3 coding sequence is TGTGCCAGCAGTTACGCGGGACAGCAAAACTTC.